These T cell receptor beta chains were read from a single sample in a study of T cell responses to AZD1222 COVID-19 vaccine. Only in-frame clones appear in the TCRdb table, and some are missing; sequencing was by immunoSEQ multiplex PCR. The sample carries 130,000 to 150,000 clones, 88% recorded once. The material was peripheral blood, obtained 28 days after the second dose of the MenACWY control vaccine. These receptors were taken from an adult who received the MenACWY meningococcal vaccine as a control. CDR3s include the opening cysteine and the closing phenylalanine or tryptophan. The order of the fields is D gene, clone size, V gene, J gene, CDR3 DNA, CDR3 protein. D genes are given only for firm matches. Not all rows give a size; the values are once, few, many and, for expanded clones, a class.

>NA|NA|TRBV1|TRBJ1-6
TGCACCAGCAGCGGGGACAGAGATAATTCACCCCTCCACTTT
CTSSGDRDNSPLHF
>NA|few|TRBV7-2|TRBJ2-3
TGTGCCAGCAGCCAAGGGGGGAGCACAGATACGCAGTATTTT
CASSQGGSTDTQYF
>TRBD1|NA|TRBV3-1/TRBV3-2|TRBJ1-1
TGTGCCAGCAGCCCTCTACTCGAGGACAGGGAGGGAAGCACTGAAGCTTTCTTT
CASSPLLEDREGSTEAFF
>NA|NA|TRBV11-2|TRBJ2-5
TGTGCCAGCAGCCCCGGACCGGACCAAGAGACCCAGTACTTC
CASSPGPDQETQYF
>NA|few|TRBV29-1|TRBJ1-6
TGCAGCGTTGGAGATGGGCAGGGGTCACCCCTCCACTTT
CSVGDGQGSPLHF
>TRBD1|NA|TRBV5-1|TRBJ2-7
TGCGCCAGCAAGGAATACACAGGGGGGCCCTACGAGCAGTACTTC
CASKEYTGGPYEQYF
>TRBD1|NA|TRBV13|TRBJ1-1
TGTGCCAGCAGCTCCGGAGGTACAGGGGGCTCTACTGAAGCTTTCTTT
CASSSGGTGGSTEAFF
>TRBD2|NA|TRBV6-2/TRBV6-3|TRBJ2-5
TGTGCCAGCAGTTCCCCGGGACTAGCGGGGTTCCAGTACTTC
CASSSPGLAGFQYF
>NA|NA|TRBV9|TRBJ1-6
TGTGCCAGCAGCGATTCACCGGGCGGTTATTCACCCCTCCACTTT
CASSDSPGGYSPLHF
>TRBD2|NA|TRBV3-1/TRBV3-2|TRBJ2-7
TGTGCCAGCCCCGTGAGAGGGGCGCGCTGGCTAGCGGGCGTCCACTACGAGCAGTACTTC
CASPVRGARWLAGVHYEQYF
>TRBD1|NA|TRBV28|TRBJ1-1
TGTGCCAGCAGTTTAGGGTCAGGGGGCGTTACTGAAGCTTTCTTT
CASSLGSGGVTEAFF
>NA|NA|TRBV14|TRBJ2-2
TGTGCCAGCAGCCAAGACTGGGCCGGGGAGCTGTTTTTT
CASSQDWAGELFF
>NA|NA|TRBV19|TRBJ1-2
TGTGCCAGTAGTAAGGGGTCACTAATTAACTATGGCTACACCTTC
CASSKGSLINYGYTF
>TRBD1|NA|TRBV2|TRBJ2-7
TGTGCCAGCAGGAGGACAGGGGCACTGGTCGAGCAGTACTTC
CASRRTGALVEQYF
>NA|NA|TRBV5-1|TRBJ2-2
TGCGCCAGCAGCTTGGTAGGGAACACCGGGGAGCTGTTTTTT
CASSLVGNTGELFF